Listed below are T cell receptor beta chains from one sample, sequenced in a study of blood T cell repertoires in COVID-19. Produced via immunoSEQ multiplex PCR; TCRdb's table is partial and in-frame only. The sample holds about 400,000 clones; around nine tenths are singletons and the top ten take over 0.9%. Input material: PBMCs or T cells enriched from blood (not recorded which). The receptors stem from a young woman with acute COVID-19. Each CDR3 is given with its conserved first and last residue. A D gene is named only where the DNA matches it firmly. The size entry is marked missing in some rows and otherwise reads once, few, many or a size class.

CDR3nt: TGCAGCGCCGAAAGCCTACGAAACGAGCAGTACTTC
CDR3aa: CSAESLRNEQYF
len: 12
v_gene: TRBV29-1
d_gene: NA
j_gene: TRBJ2-7
abundance: NA

CDR3nt: TGTGCCACAGGAGTTAAGGGGGACAATCAGCCCCAGCATTTT
CDR3aa: CATGVKGDNQPQHF
len: 14
v_gene: TRBV27
d_gene: NA
j_gene: TRBJ1-5
abundance: NA

CDR3nt: TGTGCCAGCAGCCGTACAGGGGGCTCCTATAATTCACCCCTCCACTTT
CDR3aa: CASSRTGGSYNSPLHF
len: 16
v_gene: TRBV3-1/TRBV3-2
d_gene: TRBD1
j_gene: TRBJ1-6
abundance: NA

CDR3nt: TGCGCCAGCAGCTTGGTAAGAGGGAGCTACGAGCAGTACTTC
CDR3aa: CASSLVRGSYEQYF
len: 14
v_gene: TRBV5-1
d_gene: NA
j_gene: TRBJ2-7
abundance: NA

CDR3nt: TGTGCCAGCAGCTTATCCCAGTGGGGCTACACCTTC
CDR3aa: CASSLSQWGYTF
len: 12
v_gene: TRBV5-6
d_gene: NA
j_gene: TRBJ1-2
abundance: NA

CDR3nt: TGCAGCGTGAAGTCTAACTCTGGAAACACCATATATTTT
CDR3aa: CSVKSNSGNTIYF
len: 13
v_gene: TRBV29-1
d_gene: NA
j_gene: TRBJ1-3
abundance: NA

CDR3nt: TGTGCCAGCAGCTTGCAGGGGGCGAGGACTGAAGCTTTCTTT
CDR3aa: CASSLQGARTEAFF
len: 14
v_gene: TRBV5-6
d_gene: TRBD1
j_gene: TRBJ1-1
abundance: NA

CDR3nt: TGTGCCAGCAGTTTAGCGGGGGGGCCAGTCTACAATGAGCAGTTCTTC
CDR3aa: CASSLAGGPVYNEQFF
len: 16
v_gene: TRBV25-1
d_gene: TRBD2
j_gene: TRBJ2-1
abundance: NA

CDR3nt: TGCGCCAGCAGCCAAGTACCAGGGGGCCTTGGGGCCAACGTCCTGACTTTC
CDR3aa: CASSQVPGGLGANVLTF
len: 17
v_gene: TRBV4-1
d_gene: TRBD1
j_gene: TRBJ2-6
abundance: once

CDR3nt: TGTGCCAGCAGCTTAATGCGGGGGGGCCCTGGGTTCTTC
CDR3aa: CASSLMRGGPGFF
len: 13
v_gene: TRBV7-2
d_gene: TRBD2
j_gene: TRBJ2-1
abundance: NA

CDR3nt: TGTGCCAGCAGCCCCCGGGACAGGTACACCGGGGAGCTGTTTTTT
CDR3aa: CASSPRDRYTGELFF
len: 15
v_gene: TRBV11-3
d_gene: TRBD1
j_gene: TRBJ2-2
abundance: once

CDR3nt: TGCGCCAGCAGCCAAGGGCCAGCGGGGGACTACAATGAGCAGTTCTTC
CDR3aa: CASSQGPAGDYNEQFF
len: 16
v_gene: TRBV4-3
d_gene: TRBD2
j_gene: TRBJ2-1
abundance: NA

CDR3nt: TGTGCCAGCTCACCAGAACTAATCGGGAAATCCTACGAGCAGTACTTC
CDR3aa: CASSPELIGKSYEQYF
len: 16
v_gene: TRBV18
d_gene: NA
j_gene: TRBJ2-7
abundance: NA

CDR3nt: TGTGCCACCAGCAGAGATTTGGGCAGGCTACGCTATGGCTACACCTTC
CDR3aa: CATSRDLGRLRYGYTF
len: 16
v_gene: TRBV15
d_gene: NA
j_gene: TRBJ1-2
abundance: NA

CDR3nt: TGTGCCAGCAGCCGGACAGGGGCTATAGCTTTCTTT
CDR3aa: CASSRTGAIAFF
len: 12
v_gene: TRBV7-9
d_gene: TRBD1
j_gene: TRBJ1-1
abundance: once

CDR3nt: TGTGCCAGCAGCATAGGGGGCGCGGGGGGAACTGAAGCTTTCTTT
CDR3aa: CASSIGGAGGTEAFF
len: 15
v_gene: TRBV5-6
d_gene: TRBD1
j_gene: TRBJ1-1
abundance: NA

CDR3nt: TGTGCCAGCAGCTTAGTGGGGAGTGGCTACACCTTC
CDR3aa: CASSLVGSGYTF
len: 12
v_gene: TRBV7-2
d_gene: NA
j_gene: TRBJ1-2
abundance: NA

CDR3nt: TGTGCCAGCAGCCAAGATGGGCAGGGGTTCAACGAGCAGTACTTC
CDR3aa: CASSQDGQGFNEQYF
len: 15
v_gene: TRBV3-1/TRBV3-2
d_gene: NA
j_gene: TRBJ2-7
abundance: NA

CDR3nt: TGTGCCATCAGTGTGACTCTCAAAACTAGCGGGGGGTACGAGCAGTACTTC
CDR3aa: CAISVTLKTSGGYEQYF
len: 17
v_gene: TRBV10-3
d_gene: TRBD2
j_gene: TRBJ2-7
abundance: NA

CDR3nt: TGTGCCAGCAGCTTCGGACAGGAACCTGGCTACACCTTC
CDR3aa: CASSFGQEPGYTF
len: 13
v_gene: TRBV5-4
d_gene: TRBD1
j_gene: TRBJ1-2
abundance: NA

CDR3nt: TGTGCCTGGAGCCTTAGCACTGAAGCTTTCTTT
CDR3aa: CAWSLSTEAFF
len: 11
v_gene: TRBV30
d_gene: NA
j_gene: TRBJ1-1
abundance: NA

CDR3nt: TGTGCCAGCAGCCAACGGGGGTCCACAGATACGCAGTATTTT
CDR3aa: CASSQRGSTDTQYF
len: 14
v_gene: TRBV3-1/TRBV3-2
d_gene: NA
j_gene: TRBJ2-3
abundance: NA

CDR3nt: TGTGCCAGCAGCCCGGGACTAGCGGGGGGGCTAGTCTCAGATACGCAGTATTTT
CDR3aa: CASSPGLAGGLVSDTQYF
len: 18
v_gene: TRBV13
d_gene: TRBD2
j_gene: TRBJ2-3
abundance: NA

CDR3nt: TGCGCCAGCAGCTCGGGGACAGGAACCCTCCCCGAGCAGTACTTC
CDR3aa: CASSSGTGTLPEQYF
len: 15
v_gene: TRBV5-1
d_gene: TRBD1
j_gene: TRBJ2-7
abundance: many

CDR3nt: TGTGCCAGCAGCTTACGTGCGGGCCAGGGAGGACAGCCCCAGCATTTT
CDR3aa: CASSLRAGQGGQPQHF
len: 16
v_gene: TRBV7-9
d_gene: NA
j_gene: TRBJ1-5
abundance: NA

CDR3nt: TGTGCCAGCAGCTTGGCTGGGACAGGGGAACAGTACTTC
CDR3aa: CASSLAGTGEQYF
len: 13
v_gene: TRBV5-4
d_gene: TRBD1
j_gene: TRBJ2-5
abundance: many

CDR3nt: TGTGCCAGCAGCCTTTTGGGACAGGGTAACTATGGCTACACCTTC
CDR3aa: CASSLLGQGNYGYTF
len: 15
v_gene: TRBV6-5
d_gene: TRBD1
j_gene: TRBJ1-2
abundance: NA

CDR3nt: TGTGCCAGCTCACCACCGCCCAGGGTGGCCGGGGAGCTGTTTTTT
CDR3aa: CASSPPPRVAGELFF
len: 15
v_gene: TRBV18
d_gene: NA
j_gene: TRBJ2-2
abundance: NA

CDR3nt: TGTGCCAGCAGGGGGACATCCCGGAATGAAAAACTGTTTTTT
CDR3aa: CASRGTSRNEKLFF
len: 14
v_gene: TRBV6-5
d_gene: NA
j_gene: TRBJ1-4
abundance: NA

CDR3nt: TGTGCCAGCAGCTTGGAGACTAACCACGGCACAGATACGCAGTATTTT
CDR3aa: CASSLETNHGTDTQYF
len: 16
v_gene: TRBV5-6
d_gene: NA
j_gene: TRBJ2-3
abundance: NA

CDR3nt: TGTGCCAGCAGCTTAGGGGGTGCGGGGAAGTCATTTGAAAAACTGTTTTTT
CDR3aa: CASSLGGAGKSFEKLFF
len: 17
v_gene: TRBV7-2
d_gene: NA
j_gene: TRBJ1-4
abundance: NA

CDR3nt: TGCGCCAGCAGTGCGGGACAGGGGGCGTTGGACATTCAGTACTTC
CDR3aa: CASSAGQGALDIQYF
len: 15
v_gene: TRBV10-1
d_gene: TRBD1
j_gene: TRBJ2-4
abundance: NA

CDR3nt: TGTGCCAGCAGCTTAGTGGTTTGGGACAGGGGGGACGAGCAGTACTTC
CDR3aa: CASSLVVWDRGDEQYF
len: 16
v_gene: TRBV11-2
d_gene: TRBD1
j_gene: TRBJ2-7
abundance: NA

CDR3nt: TGTGCTAGTGGTCCGGGCCACTCCGGGGCCTACGAGCAGTACTTC
CDR3aa: CASGPGHSGAYEQYF
len: 15
v_gene: TRBV12-5
d_gene: NA
j_gene: TRBJ2-7
abundance: NA

CDR3nt: TGCAGCGTTGAAGATCAGGGATACGAGCAGTACTTC
CDR3aa: CSVEDQGYEQYF
len: 12
v_gene: TRBV29-1
d_gene: NA
j_gene: TRBJ2-7
abundance: few

CDR3nt: TGTGCCAGCACTGATGGACTTTTGAGCTCCTACGAGCAGTACTTC
CDR3aa: CASTDGLLSSYEQYF
len: 15
v_gene: TRBV2
d_gene: NA
j_gene: TRBJ2-7
abundance: NA

CDR3nt: TGTGCCATCAGTGAGTCTAGTTACGAGCAGTACTTC
CDR3aa: CAISESSYEQYF
len: 12
v_gene: TRBV10-3
d_gene: NA
j_gene: TRBJ2-7
abundance: NA

CDR3nt: TGTGCCAGCAGCGCCGCCGGGACTAGCGGCACCTACGAGCAGTACTTC
CDR3aa: CASSAAGTSGTYEQYF
len: 16
v_gene: TRBV9
d_gene: TRBD2
j_gene: TRBJ2-7
abundance: NA

CDR3nt: TGTGCCAGCAGCAATGCAACCTGCCGGGACAAGCCGTCCTACAATGAGCAGTTCTTC
CDR3aa: CASSNATCRDKPSYNEQFF
len: 19
v_gene: TRBV21-1
d_gene: NA
j_gene: TRBJ2-1
abundance: NA

CDR3nt: TGTGCCAGCAGCTTAGTCGGCACCGGGACAGGGGGATCAAGAAGTATTCAGTACTTC
CDR3aa: CASSLVGTGTGGSRSIQYF
len: 19
v_gene: TRBV7-8
d_gene: TRBD1
j_gene: TRBJ2-4
abundance: NA

CDR3nt: TGTGCCAGCAGCTTGGGCGATCGGCCCCAGCATTTT
CDR3aa: CASSLGDRPQHF
len: 12
v_gene: TRBV5-6
d_gene: NA
j_gene: TRBJ1-5
abundance: NA

CDR3nt: TGCGCCAGCAGTGAGAGCAGGGCGTACACTGAAGCTTTCTTT
CDR3aa: CASSESRAYTEAFF
len: 14
v_gene: TRBV10-1
d_gene: NA
j_gene: TRBJ1-1
abundance: NA

CDR3nt: TGTGCCAGTAGTATCAGAACAGGGGACAATCAGCCCCAGCATTTT
CDR3aa: CASSIRTGDNQPQHF
len: 15
v_gene: TRBV19
d_gene: TRBD1
j_gene: TRBJ1-5
abundance: NA

CDR3nt: TGTGCCAGCAGCAGGACGGGGAAGGCCCGGAACACTGAAGCTTTCTTT
CDR3aa: CASSRTGKARNTEAFF
len: 16
v_gene: TRBV5-4
d_gene: NA
j_gene: TRBJ1-1
abundance: few

CDR3nt: TGCGCCAGCAGCCAAGTCTACGGGGTAGGGGAGACCCAGTACTTC
CDR3aa: CASSQVYGVGETQYF
len: 15
v_gene: TRBV4-3
d_gene: NA
j_gene: TRBJ2-5
abundance: NA

CDR3nt: TGTGCCAGCAGAATTACGACAGGGATGAACACTGAAGCTTTCTTT
CDR3aa: CASRITTGMNTEAFF
len: 15
v_gene: TRBV2
d_gene: TRBD1
j_gene: TRBJ1-1
abundance: NA

CDR3nt: TGTGCCAGCAGCTACCGGAGAGAAGAGGGCACAGATACGCAGTATTTT
CDR3aa: CASSYRREEGTDTQYF
len: 16
v_gene: TRBV7-2
d_gene: NA
j_gene: TRBJ2-3
abundance: NA

CDR3nt: TGTGCCAGCAGCCAAGTTATGGTTAGCTCCTACAATGAGCAGTTCTTC
CDR3aa: CASSQVMVSSYNEQFF
len: 16
v_gene: TRBV14
d_gene: NA
j_gene: TRBJ2-1
abundance: NA

CDR3nt: TGTGCCAGCAGCGCAGGGACTAGCGAATACAATGAGCAGTTCTTC
CDR3aa: CASSAGTSEYNEQFF
len: 15
v_gene: TRBV9
d_gene: TRBD2
j_gene: TRBJ2-1
abundance: NA

CDR3nt: TGCGCCAGCAGCCAAGTCCGGGGGGGCGCCTACAATGAGCAGTTCTTC
CDR3aa: CASSQVRGGAYNEQFF
len: 16
v_gene: TRBV4-1
d_gene: TRBD2
j_gene: TRBJ2-1
abundance: NA

CDR3nt: TGTGCCACCAGCAGAGATCGCCAAGGGGGTGCAAATGAAAAACTGTTTTTT
CDR3aa: CATSRDRQGGANEKLFF
len: 17
v_gene: TRBV15
d_gene: NA
j_gene: TRBJ1-4
abundance: NA

CDR3nt: TGCGCCAGCAGCCAAGAATACGGGGACTACGAGCAGTACTTC
CDR3aa: CASSQEYGDYEQYF
len: 14
v_gene: TRBV4-1
d_gene: NA
j_gene: TRBJ2-7
abundance: NA

CDR3nt: TGTGCCAGCACCAAGGGGGGTCTAGCGGGGGCCGAAGAGACCCAGTACTTC
CDR3aa: CASTKGGLAGAEETQYF
len: 17
v_gene: TRBV5-4
d_gene: TRBD2
j_gene: TRBJ2-5
abundance: NA

CDR3nt: TGCGCCAGCAGCCAACTAGCGGGATTGCCCTACAATGAGCAGTTCTTC
CDR3aa: CASSQLAGLPYNEQFF
len: 16
v_gene: TRBV4-1
d_gene: TRBD2
j_gene: TRBJ2-1
abundance: NA

CDR3nt: TGTGCCAGCAGTTTGATCCGGGAGCAGTACTTC
CDR3aa: CASSLIREQYF
len: 11
v_gene: TRBV12-3/TRBV12-4
d_gene: NA
j_gene: TRBJ2-7
abundance: NA

CDR3nt: TGCGCCAGCAGCCAAGATCGGGACAATTTATATGGCTACACCTTC
CDR3aa: CASSQDRDNLYGYTF
len: 15
v_gene: TRBV4-1
d_gene: NA
j_gene: TRBJ1-2
abundance: NA

CDR3nt: TGTGCCAGCAGCCATAGACAGGGTTTGGACACTGAAGCTTTCTTT
CDR3aa: CASSHRQGLDTEAFF
len: 15
v_gene: TRBV7-2
d_gene: TRBD1
j_gene: TRBJ1-1
abundance: NA

CDR3nt: TGTGCCAGCAGCTTAGTCGTTCCGAACACGAAAGAGACCCAGTACTTC
CDR3aa: CASSLVVPNTKETQYF
len: 16
v_gene: TRBV11-2
d_gene: NA
j_gene: TRBJ2-5
abundance: NA